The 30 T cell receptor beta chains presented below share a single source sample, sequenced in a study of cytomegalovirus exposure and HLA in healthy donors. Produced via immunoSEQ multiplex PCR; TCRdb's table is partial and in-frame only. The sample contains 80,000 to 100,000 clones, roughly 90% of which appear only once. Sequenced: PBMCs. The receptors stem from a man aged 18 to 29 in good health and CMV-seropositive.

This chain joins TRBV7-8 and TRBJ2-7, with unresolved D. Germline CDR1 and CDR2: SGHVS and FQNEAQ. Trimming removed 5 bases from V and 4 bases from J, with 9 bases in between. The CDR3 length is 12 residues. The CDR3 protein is CASSPPNYEQYF. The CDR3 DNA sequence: TGTGCCAGCAGCCCCCCTAATTACGAGCAGTACTTC.

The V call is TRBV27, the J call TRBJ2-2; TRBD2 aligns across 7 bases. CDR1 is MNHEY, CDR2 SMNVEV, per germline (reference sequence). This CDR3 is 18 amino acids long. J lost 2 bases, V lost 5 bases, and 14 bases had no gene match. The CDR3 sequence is CASSRREGLPLNTGELFF. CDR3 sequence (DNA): TGTGCCAGCAGTAGGAGGGAGGGACTCCCCCTCAACACCGGGGAGCTGTTTTTT.

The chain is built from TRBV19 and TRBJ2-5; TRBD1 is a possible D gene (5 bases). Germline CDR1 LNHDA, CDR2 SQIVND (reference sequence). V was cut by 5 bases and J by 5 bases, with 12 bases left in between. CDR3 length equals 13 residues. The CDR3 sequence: CASSPTAGETQYF. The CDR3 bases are TGTGCCAGTAGTCCAACAGCAGGGGAGACCCAGTACTTC.

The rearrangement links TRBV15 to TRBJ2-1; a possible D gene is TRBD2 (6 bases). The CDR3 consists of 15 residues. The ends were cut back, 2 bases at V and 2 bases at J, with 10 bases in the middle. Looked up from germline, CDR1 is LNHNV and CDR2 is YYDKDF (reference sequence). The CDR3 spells CATSRILAPYNEQFF. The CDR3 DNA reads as TGTGCCACCAGCAGAATACTAGCTCCCTACAATGAGCAGTTCTTC.

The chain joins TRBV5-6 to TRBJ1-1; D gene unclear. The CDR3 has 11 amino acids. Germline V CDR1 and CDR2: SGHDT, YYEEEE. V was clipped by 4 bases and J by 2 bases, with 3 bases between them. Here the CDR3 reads CASSRNTEAFF. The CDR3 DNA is TGTGCCAGCAGCCGTAACACTGAAGCTTTCTTT.

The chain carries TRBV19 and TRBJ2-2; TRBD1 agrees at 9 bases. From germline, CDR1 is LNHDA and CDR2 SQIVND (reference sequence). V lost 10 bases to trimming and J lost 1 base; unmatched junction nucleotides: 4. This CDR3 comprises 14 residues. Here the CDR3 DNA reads TGTGCCACCCGGACAGGGGTGAACACCGGGGAGCTGTTTTTT. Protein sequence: CATRTGVNTGELFF.

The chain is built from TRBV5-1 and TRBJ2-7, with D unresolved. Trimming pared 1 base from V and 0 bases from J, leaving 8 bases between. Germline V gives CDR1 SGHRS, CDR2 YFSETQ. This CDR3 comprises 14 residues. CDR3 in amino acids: CASSLTSYSYEQYF. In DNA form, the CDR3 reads TGCGCCAGCAGCTTGACGAGTTACTCCTACGAGCAGTACTTC.

The CDR3 sequence is CASSSQAALGNTEAFF. CDR3 bases: TGTGCCAGCAGCTCACAGGCGGCTTTGGGGAACACTGAAGCTTTCTTT. V usage is TRBV7-8 and J usage is TRBJ1-1, with D perhaps matching TRBD1 (5 bases). Between the trimmed V and J ends, which lost 4 bases and 1 base, there was a span of 16 bases. The germline V gene has CDR1 SGHVS and CDR2 FQNEAQ. The CDR3 contains 16 residues.

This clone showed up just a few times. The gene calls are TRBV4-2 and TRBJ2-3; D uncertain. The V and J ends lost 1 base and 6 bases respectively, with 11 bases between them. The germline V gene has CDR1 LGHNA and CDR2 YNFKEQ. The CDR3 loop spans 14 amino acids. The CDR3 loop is CASSQGFRLDTQYF. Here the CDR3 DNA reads TGTGCCAGCAGCCAAGGTTTCAGGTTGGATACGCAGTATTTT.

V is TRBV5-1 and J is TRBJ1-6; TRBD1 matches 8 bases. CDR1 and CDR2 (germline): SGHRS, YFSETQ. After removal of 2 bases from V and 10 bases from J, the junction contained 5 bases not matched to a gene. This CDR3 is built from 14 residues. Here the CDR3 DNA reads TGCGCCAGCAGCTTCGGACAGGGTGTATCACCCCTCCACTTT. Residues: CASSFGQGVSPLHF.

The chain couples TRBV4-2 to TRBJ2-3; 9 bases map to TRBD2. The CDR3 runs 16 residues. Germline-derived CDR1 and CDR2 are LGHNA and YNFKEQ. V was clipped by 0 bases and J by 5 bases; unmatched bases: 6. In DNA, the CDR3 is TGTGCCAGCAGCCAAGAAAGTCGACTAGCGGAAGATACGCAGTATTTT. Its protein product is CASSQESRLAEDTQYF.

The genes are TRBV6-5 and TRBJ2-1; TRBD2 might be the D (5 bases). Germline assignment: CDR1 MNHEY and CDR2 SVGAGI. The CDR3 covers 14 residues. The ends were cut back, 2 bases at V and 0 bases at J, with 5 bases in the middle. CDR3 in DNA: TGTGCCAGCAGTTACCGGGGCTCCTACAATGAGCAGTTCTTC. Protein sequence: CASSYRGSYNEQFF.

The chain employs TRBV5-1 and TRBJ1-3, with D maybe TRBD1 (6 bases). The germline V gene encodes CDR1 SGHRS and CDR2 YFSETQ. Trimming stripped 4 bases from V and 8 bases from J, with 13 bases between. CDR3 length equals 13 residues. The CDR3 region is CASSVETGYTIYF. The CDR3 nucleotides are TGCGCCAGCAGCGTCGAAACAGGGTACACCATATATTTT. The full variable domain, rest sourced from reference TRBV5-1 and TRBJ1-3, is KAGVTQTPRYLIKTRGQQVTLSCSPISGHRSVSWYQQTPGQGLQFLFEYFSETQRNKGNFPGRFSGRQFSNSRSEMNVSTLELGDSALYLCASSVETGYTIYFGEGSWLTVV.

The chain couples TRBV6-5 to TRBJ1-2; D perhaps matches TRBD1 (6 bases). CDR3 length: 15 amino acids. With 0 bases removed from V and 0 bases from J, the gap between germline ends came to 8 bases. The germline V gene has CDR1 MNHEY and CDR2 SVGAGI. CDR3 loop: CASSYSTGSNYGYTF. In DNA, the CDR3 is TGTGCCAGCAGTTACTCGACAGGATCTAACTATGGCTACACCTTC.

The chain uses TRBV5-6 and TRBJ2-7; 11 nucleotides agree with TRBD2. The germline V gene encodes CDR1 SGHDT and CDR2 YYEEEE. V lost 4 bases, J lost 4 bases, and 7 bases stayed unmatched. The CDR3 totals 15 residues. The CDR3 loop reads CASSPLAGGAYEQYF. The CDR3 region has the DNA TGTGCCAGCAGCCCGTTAGCGGGGGGGGCTTACGAGCAGTACTTC.

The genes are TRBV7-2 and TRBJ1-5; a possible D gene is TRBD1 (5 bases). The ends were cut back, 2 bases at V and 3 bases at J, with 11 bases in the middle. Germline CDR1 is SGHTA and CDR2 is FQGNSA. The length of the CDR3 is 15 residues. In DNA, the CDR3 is TGTGCCAGCAGCTTATCGGGGGTCCACAATCAGCCCCAGCATTTT. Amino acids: CASSLSGVHNQPQHF.

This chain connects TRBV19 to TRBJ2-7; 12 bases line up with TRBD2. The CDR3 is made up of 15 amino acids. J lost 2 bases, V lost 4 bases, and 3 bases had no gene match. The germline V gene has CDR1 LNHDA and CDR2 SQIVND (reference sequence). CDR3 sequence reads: CASSTLAGGPYEQYF. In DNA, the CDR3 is TGTGCCAGTAGTACTCTAGCGGGAGGGCCCTACGAGCAGTACTTC.

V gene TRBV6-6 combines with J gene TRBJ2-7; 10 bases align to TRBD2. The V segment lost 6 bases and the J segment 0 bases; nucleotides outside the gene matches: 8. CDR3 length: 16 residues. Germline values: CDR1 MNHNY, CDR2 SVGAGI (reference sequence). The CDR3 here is CASSNRLAGSSYEQYF. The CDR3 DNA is TGTGCCAGCAGCAACAGACTAGCGGGTAGCTCCTACGAGCAGTACTTC.

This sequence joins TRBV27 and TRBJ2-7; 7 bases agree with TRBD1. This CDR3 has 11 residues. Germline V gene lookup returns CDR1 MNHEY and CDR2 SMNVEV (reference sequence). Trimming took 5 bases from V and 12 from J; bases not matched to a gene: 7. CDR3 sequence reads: CASSLGQVLYF. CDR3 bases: TGTGCCAGCAGTCTAGGACAGGTTTTGTACTTC.

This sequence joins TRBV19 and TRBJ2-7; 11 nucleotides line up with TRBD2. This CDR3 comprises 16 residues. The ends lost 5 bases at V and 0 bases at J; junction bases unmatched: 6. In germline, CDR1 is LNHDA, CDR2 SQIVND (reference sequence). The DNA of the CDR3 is TGTGCCAGTAGTTCGATAGCGGGAGGGAGCTCCTACGAGCAGTACTTC. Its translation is CASSSIAGGSSYEQYF. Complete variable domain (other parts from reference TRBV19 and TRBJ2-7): DGGITQSPKYLFRKEGQNVTLSCEQNLNHDAMYWYRQDPGQGLRLIYYSQIVNDFQKGDIAEGYSVSREKKESFPLTVTSAQKNPTAFYLCASSSIAGGSSYEQYFGPGTRLTVT.

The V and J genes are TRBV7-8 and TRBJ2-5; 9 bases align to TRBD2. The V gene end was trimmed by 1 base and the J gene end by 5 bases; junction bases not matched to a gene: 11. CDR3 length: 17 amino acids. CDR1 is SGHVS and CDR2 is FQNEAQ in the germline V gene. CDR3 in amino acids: CASSLELAGVIGETQYF. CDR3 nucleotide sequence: TGTGCCAGCAGCTTAGAGTTAGCGGGAGTAATAGGGGAGACCCAGTACTTC. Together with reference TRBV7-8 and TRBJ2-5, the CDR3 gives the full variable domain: GAGVSQSPRYKVAKRGQDVALRCDPISGHVSLFWYQQALGQGPEFLTYFQNEAQLDKSGLPSDRFFAERPEGSVSTLKIQRTQQEDSAVYLCASSLELAGVIGETQYFGPGTRLLVL.

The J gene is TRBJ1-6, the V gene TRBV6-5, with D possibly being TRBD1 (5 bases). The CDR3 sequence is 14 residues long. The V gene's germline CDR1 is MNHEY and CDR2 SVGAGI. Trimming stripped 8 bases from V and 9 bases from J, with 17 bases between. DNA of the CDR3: TGTGCCAGCCGCCTGGAGGGGCTGGGTTCACCCCTCCACTTT. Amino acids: CASRLEGLGSPLHF.

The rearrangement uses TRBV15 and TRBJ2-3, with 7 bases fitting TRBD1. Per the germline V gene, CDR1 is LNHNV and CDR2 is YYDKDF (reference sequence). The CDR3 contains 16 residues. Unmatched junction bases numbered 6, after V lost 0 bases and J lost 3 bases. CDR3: CATSRERQGGTDTQYF. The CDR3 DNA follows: TGTGCCACCAGCAGAGAAAGACAGGGCGGGACAGATACGCAGTATTTT. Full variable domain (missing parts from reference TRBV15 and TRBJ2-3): DAMVIQNPRYQVTQFGKPVTLSCSQTLNHNVMYWYQQKSSQAPKLLFHYYDKDFNNEADTPDNFQSRRPNTSFCFLDIRSPGLGDTAMYLCATSRERQGGTDTQYFGPGTRLTVL.

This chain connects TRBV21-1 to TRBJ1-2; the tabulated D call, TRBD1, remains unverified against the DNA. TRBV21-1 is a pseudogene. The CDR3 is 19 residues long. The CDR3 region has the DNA TGTGCCAGCAGCAAAGATTCAGGGGGCCAGGGCCCTATAGGGTGTGGCTACACCTTC. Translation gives CASSKDSGGQGPIGCGYTF.

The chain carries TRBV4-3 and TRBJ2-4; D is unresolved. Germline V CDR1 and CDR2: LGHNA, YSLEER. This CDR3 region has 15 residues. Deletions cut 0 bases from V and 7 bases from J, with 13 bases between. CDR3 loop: CASSQDSTSRNIQYF. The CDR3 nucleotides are TGCGCCAGCAGCCAAGATAGCACCTCTAGGAACATTCAGTACTTC.

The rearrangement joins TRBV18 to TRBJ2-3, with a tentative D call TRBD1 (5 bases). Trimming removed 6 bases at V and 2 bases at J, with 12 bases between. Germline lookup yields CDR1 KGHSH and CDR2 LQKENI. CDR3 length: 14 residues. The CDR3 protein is CASSQQEYTDTQYF. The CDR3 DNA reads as TGTGCCAGCTCTCAACAGGAGTACACAGATACGCAGTATTTT.

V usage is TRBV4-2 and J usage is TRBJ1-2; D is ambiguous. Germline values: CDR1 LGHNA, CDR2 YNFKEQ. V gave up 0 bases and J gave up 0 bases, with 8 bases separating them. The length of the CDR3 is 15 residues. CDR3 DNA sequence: TGTGCCAGCAGCCAAGATGTTACGGCTAACTATGGCTACACCTTC. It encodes CASSQDVTANYGYTF.

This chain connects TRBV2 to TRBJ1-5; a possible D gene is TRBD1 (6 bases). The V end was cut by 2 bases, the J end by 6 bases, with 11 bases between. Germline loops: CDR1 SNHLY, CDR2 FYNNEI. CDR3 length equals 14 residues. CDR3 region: CASSEWGGVQPQHF. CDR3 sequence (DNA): TGTGCCAGCAGTGAATGGGGGGGCGTTCAGCCCCAGCATTTT. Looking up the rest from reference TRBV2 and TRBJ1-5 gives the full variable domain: EPEVTQTPSHQVTQMGQEVILRCVPISNHLYFYWYRQILGQKVEFLVSFYNNEISEKSEIFDDQFSVERPDGSNFTLKIRSTKLEDSAMYFCASSEWGGVQPQHFGDGTRLSIL.

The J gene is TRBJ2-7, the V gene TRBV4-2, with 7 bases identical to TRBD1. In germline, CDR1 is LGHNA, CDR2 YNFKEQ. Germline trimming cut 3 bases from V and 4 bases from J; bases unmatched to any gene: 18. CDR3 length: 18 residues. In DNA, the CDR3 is TGTGCCAGCAGCCAGACCACCCTAGCCTCGGGACAGCTATACGAGCAGTACTTC. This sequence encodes CASSQTTLASGQLYEQYF.

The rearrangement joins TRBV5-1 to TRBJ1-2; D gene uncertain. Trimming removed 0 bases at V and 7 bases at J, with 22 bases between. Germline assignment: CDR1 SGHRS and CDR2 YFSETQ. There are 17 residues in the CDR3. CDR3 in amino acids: CASSLEVQELSTGGYTF. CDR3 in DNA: TGCGCCAGCAGCTTGGAAGTTCAGGAACTTTCGACCGGTGGCTACACCTTC.